This record looks at one T cell receptor beta chain sequence and its context. Sequencing was performed with immunoSEQ multiplex PCR; in TCRdb, only in-frame clones are kept and a portion is missing. The sample holds a few hundred thousand clones, 70% to 90% seen once. The data stem from a study of cytomegalovirus exposure and HLA in healthy donors. This CDR3 contains 15 residues. CDR1 MNHEY and CDR2 SMNVEV come from the germline V gene (reference sequence). With 4 bases removed from V and 1 base from J, the gap between germline ends came to 13 bases. The source of this sequence is a young man in good health and CMV-seronegative. The sequenced sample consisted of PBMCs. This chain uses TRBV27 with TRBJ1-1; possibly TRBD1 for D (5 bases). CDR3 protein: CASSSLGVGNTEAFF. Here the CDR3 DNA reads TGTGCCAGCAGTTCCTTAGGGGTAGGGAACACTGAAGCTTTCTTT.